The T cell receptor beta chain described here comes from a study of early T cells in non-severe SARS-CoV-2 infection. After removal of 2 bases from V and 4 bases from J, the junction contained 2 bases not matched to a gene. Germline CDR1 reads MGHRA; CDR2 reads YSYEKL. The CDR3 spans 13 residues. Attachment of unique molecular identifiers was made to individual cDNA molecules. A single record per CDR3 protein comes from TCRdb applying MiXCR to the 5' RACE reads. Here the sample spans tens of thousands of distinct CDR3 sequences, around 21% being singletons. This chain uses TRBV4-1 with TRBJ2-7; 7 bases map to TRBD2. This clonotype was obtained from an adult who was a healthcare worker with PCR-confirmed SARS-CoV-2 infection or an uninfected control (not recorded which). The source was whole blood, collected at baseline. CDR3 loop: CASSQREGYEQYF. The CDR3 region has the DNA TGCGCCAGCAGCCAAAGGGAGGGGTACGAGCAGTACTTC.